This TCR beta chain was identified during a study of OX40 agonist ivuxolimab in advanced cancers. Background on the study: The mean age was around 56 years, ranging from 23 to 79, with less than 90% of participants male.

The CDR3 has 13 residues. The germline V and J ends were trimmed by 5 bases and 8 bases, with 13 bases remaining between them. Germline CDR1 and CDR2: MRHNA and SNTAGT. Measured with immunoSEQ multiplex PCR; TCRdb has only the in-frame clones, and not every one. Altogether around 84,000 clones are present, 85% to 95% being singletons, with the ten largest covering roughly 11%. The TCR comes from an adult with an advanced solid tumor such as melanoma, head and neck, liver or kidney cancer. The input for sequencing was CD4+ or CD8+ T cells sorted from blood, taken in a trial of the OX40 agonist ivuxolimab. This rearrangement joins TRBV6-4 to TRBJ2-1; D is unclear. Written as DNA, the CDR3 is TGTGCCAGCAGTCCCGGACCCACGGATGAGCAGTTCTTC. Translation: CASSPGPTDEQFF.